This T cell receptor (beta chain) was identified in a study of T cells in Graves' hyperthyroidism and ophthalmopathy. Study-wide points: Separation of ophthalmopathy from stable hyperthyroidism was achieved by a 13 V-J model. Median prediction lead before ophthalmopathy onset was 6 to 8 months with the model.

From RNA transcripts, TCR beta CDR3 regions were amplified. Using the HTBI primer set, a first-round RT-PCR was run on the TCR CDR3. TCRdb used MiXCR to reprocess the multiplex PCR reads, holding one entry per CDR3 protein. Among about 400,000 distinct CDR3 sequences listed, more than 15% were seen once. This clonotype was seen repeatedly, ten times or more. What it recognizes is unknown. Diagnostic decisions used clinical symptoms, serum thyroxine and TRAb, thyroid ultrasound and orbital computed tomography. Material: blood. The sequence was collected from a woman in her late teens or twenties with Graves' hyperthyroidism.

The CDR3 sequence: CASGLVLRIPNSHPYGYTF. The CDR3 nucleotides read TGTGCTAGTGGTTTGGTACTAAGGATCCCCAATTCCCACCCTTATGGCTACACCTTC. The chain links TRBV12-5 to TRBJ1-2; no definite D call. V was pared by 0 bases and J by 5 bases, with 25 bases between. CDR3 size: 19 residues. Germline V lookup: CDR1 LGHNT, CDR2 FRNRAP.